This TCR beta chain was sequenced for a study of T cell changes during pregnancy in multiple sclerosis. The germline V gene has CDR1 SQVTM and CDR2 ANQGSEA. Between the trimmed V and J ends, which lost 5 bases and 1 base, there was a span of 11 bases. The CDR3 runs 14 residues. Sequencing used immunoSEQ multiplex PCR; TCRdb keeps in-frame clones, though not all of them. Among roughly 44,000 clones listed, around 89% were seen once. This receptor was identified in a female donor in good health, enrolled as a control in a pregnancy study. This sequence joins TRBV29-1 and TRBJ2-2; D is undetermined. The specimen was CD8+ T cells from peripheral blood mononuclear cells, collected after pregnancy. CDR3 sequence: CSVTVSGNTGELFF. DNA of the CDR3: TGCAGCGTTACGGTTTCAGGGAACACCGGGGAGCTGTTTTTT.